The 5 T cell receptor beta chains listed next were all sequenced from one sample in a study of cytomegalovirus exposure and HLA in healthy donors. The PCR had 60 Vbeta and 13 Jbeta primers. Some clones are missing from TCRdb's copy, which holds only in-frame ones; the method was immunoSEQ multiplex PCR. The profile covers approximately 190,000 clones, with roughly 87% appearing a single time and 1.1% taken by the ten largest. The sequenced sample was PBMCs. These receptors were collected from a boy aged 2 to 9 in good health and CMV-seronegative.

This chain connects TRBV6-1 to TRBJ2-7; D ambiguous. Per germline, CDR1 MNHNS and CDR2 SASEGT. V lost 4 bases to trimming and J lost 4 bases, with 8 bases between them. The CDR3 length is 12 residues. As DNA, the CDR3 is TGTGCCAGCAGTGCCATGAGATACGAGCAGTACTTC. Translation: CASSAMRYEQYF.

The V call is TRBV27, the J call TRBJ1-6; TRBD1 matches 8 bases. This CDR3 is built from 16 residues. From germline, CDR1 is MNHEY and CDR2 SMNVEV (reference sequence). V dropped 6 bases and J dropped 5; count of bases not matched to a gene: 9. For the CDR3, the DNA is TGTGCCAGCAGGACGGCAGGGGGCAGCGATAATTCACCCCTCCACTTT. Translation: CASRTAGGSDNSPLHF.

In the case of this clone: An end of the junction differs from the germline gene, which may be a read error. This rearrangement joins TRBV6-1 to TRBJ1-3; D gene unclear. CDR3 size: 11 residues. The germline V gene encodes CDR1 MNHNS and CDR2 SASEGT. CDR3 protein: CASTQSTGIFF. The CDR3 DNA follows: TGTGCCAGCACCCAATCGACCGGGATTTTTTTT.

This sequence joins TRBV6-1 and TRBJ2-7; TRBD1 aligns across 7 bases. The CDR3 spans 15 residues. V lost 8 bases, J lost 0 bases, and 10 bases stayed unmatched. CDR1 MNHNS and CDR2 SASEGT come from the germline V gene. The CDR3 loop is CASGYDRVPSYEQYF. The CDR3 coding sequence is TGTGCCAGCGGGTACGACAGGGTCCCCTCCTACGAGCAGTACTTC.

The rearrangement joins TRBV7-9 to TRBJ2-3; 7 bases fit TRBD1. Germline CDR1 reads SEHNR; CDR2 reads FQNEAQ (reference sequence). V lost 1 base to trimming and J lost 4 bases; unmatched junction nucleotides: 5. The CDR3 loop spans 15 amino acids. The CDR3: CASSLVDRAADTQYF. The DNA of the CDR3 is TGTGCCAGCAGCTTAGTAGACAGGGCGGCAGATACGCAGTATTTT.